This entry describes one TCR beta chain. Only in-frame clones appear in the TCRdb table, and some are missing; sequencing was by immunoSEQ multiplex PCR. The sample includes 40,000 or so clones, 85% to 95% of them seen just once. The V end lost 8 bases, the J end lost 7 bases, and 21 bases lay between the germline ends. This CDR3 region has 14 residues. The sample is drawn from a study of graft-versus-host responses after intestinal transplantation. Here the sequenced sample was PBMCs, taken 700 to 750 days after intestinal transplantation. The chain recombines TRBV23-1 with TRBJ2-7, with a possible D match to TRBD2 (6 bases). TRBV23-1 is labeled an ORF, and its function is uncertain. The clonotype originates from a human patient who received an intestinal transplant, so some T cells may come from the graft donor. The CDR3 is CASSPSPRGREQYF. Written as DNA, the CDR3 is TGCGCCAGCTCACCCTCGCCCCGGGGGAGGGAGCAGTACTTC.